This paragraph covers one T cell receptor (beta chain) sequence. The data derive from a study of technical replicates of blood from a few donors. Assay: immunoSEQ multiplex PCR; the TCRdb copy retains only in-frame clones and omits some. The repertoire holds fewer than 90,000 clones, with around 94% as singletons. The CDR3 covers 14 residues. V was pared by 1 base and J by 3 bases, with 2 bases of the junction left unmatched. CDR1 and CDR2 (germline): SGHVS, FQNEAQ. The TCR originated in a human donor in good health. This chain uses TRBV7-8 with TRBJ1-2; TRBD1 agrees at 7 bases. Specimen: T cells isolated from PBMCs. The CDR3 DNA is TGTGCCAGCAGCTTAGAGGGGACAGACTATGGCTACACCTTC. This gives the protein CASSLEGTDYGYTF.